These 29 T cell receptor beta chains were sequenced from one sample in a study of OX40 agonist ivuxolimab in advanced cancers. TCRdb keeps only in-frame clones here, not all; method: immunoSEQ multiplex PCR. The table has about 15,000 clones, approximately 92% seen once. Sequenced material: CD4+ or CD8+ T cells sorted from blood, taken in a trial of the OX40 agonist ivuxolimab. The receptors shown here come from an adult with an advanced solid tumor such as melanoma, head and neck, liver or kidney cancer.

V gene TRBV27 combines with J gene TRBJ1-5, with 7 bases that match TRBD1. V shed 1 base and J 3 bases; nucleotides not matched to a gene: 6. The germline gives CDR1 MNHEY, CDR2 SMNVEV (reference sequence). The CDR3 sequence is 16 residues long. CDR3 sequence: CASSLWGQQLNQPQHF. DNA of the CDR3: TGTGCCAGCAGTTTATGGGGACAGCAACTCAATCAGCCCCAGCATTTT.

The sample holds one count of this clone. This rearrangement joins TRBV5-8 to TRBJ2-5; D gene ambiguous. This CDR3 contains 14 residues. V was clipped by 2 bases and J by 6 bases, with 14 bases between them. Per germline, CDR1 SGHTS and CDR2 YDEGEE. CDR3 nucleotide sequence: TGTGCCAGCAGCTTTGTTGTGGTGGGAAAGACCCAGTACTTC. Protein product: CASSFVVVGKTQYF.

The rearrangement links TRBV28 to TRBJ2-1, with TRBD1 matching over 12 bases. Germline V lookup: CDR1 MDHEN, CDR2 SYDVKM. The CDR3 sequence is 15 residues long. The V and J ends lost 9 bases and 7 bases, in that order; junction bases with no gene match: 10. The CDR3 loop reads CASQLGQGAGNEQFF. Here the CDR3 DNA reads TGTGCCAGTCAATTGGGACAGGGGGCGGGAAATGAGCAGTTCTTC.

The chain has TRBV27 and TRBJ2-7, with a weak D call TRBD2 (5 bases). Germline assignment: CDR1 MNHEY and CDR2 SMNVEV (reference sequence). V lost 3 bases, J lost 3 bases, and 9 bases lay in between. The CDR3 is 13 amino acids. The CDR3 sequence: CASSFRGLYEQYF. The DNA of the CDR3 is TGTGCCAGCAGTTTCAGAGGACTCTACGAGCAGTACTTC.

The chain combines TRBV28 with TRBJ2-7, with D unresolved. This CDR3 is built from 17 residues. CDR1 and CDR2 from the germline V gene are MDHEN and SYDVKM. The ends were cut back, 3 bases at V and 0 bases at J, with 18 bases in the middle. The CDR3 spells CASSFPAFTRSSYEQYF. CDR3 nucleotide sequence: TGTGCCAGCAGTTTCCCGGCCTTCACGCGGAGCTCCTACGAGCAGTACTTC. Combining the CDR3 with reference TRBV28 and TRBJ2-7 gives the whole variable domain DVKVTQSSRYLVKRTGEKVFLECVQDMDHENMFWYRQDPGLGLRLIYFSYDVKMKEKGDIPEGYSVSREKKERFSLILESASTNQTSMYLCASSFPAFTRSSYEQYFGPGTRLTVT.

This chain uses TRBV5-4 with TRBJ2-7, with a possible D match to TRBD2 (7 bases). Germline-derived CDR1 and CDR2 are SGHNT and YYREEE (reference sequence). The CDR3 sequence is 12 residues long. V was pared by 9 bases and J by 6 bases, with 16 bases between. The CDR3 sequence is CATRGGVREQYF. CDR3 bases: TGTGCCACCAGAGGGGGGGTCCGCGAGCAGTACTTC. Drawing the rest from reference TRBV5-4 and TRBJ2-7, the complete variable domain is ETGVTQSPTHLIKTRGQQVTLRCSSQSGHNTVSWYQQALGQGPQFIFQYYREEENGRGNFPPRFSGLQFPNYSSELNVNALELDDSALYLCATRGGVREQYFGPGTRLTVT.

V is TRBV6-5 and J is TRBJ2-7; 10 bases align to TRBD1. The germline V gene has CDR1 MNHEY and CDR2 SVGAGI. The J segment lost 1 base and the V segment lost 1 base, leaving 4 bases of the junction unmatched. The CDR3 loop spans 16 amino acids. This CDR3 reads CASSYLGGQGSYEQYF. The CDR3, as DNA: TGTGCCAGCAGTTACTTGGGGGGACAGGGGTCCTACGAGCAGTACTTC.

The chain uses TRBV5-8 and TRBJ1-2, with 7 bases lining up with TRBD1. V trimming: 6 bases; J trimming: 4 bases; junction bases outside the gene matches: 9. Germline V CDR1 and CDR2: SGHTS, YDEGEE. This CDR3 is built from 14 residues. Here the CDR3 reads CASIQTGSPYGYTF. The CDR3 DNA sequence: TGTGCCAGCATCCAGACAGGGTCCCCCTATGGCTACACCTTC.

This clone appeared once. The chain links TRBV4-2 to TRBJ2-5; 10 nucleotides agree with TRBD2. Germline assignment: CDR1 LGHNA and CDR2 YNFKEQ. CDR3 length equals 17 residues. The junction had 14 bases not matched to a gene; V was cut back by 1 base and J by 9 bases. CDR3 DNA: TGTGCCAGCAGCCAAGGTGTTTCTAGCGGGGGATCAGGGGCCCAGTACTTC. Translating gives CASSQGVSSGGSGAQYF.

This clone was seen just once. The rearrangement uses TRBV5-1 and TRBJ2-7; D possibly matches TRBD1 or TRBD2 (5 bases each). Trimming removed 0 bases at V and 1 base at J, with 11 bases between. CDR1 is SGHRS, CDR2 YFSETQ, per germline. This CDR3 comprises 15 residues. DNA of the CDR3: TGCGCCAGCAGCTTGGATAGAGGGGAATCCTACGAGCAGTACTTC. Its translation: CASSLDRGESYEQYF. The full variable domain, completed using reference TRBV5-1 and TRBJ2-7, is KAGVTQTPRYLIKTRGQQVTLSCSPISGHRSVSWYQQTPGQGLQFLFEYFSETQRNKGNFPGRFSGRQFSNSRSEMNVSTLELGDSALYLCASSLDRGESYEQYFGPGTRLTVT.

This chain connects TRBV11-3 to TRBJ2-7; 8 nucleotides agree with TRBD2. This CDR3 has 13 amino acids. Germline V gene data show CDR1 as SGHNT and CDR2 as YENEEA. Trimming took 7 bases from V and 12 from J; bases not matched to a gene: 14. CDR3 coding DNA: TGTGCCAGCACCCCTCGGTCGCGGGAGGTCTTGTACTTC. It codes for CASTPRSREVLYF.

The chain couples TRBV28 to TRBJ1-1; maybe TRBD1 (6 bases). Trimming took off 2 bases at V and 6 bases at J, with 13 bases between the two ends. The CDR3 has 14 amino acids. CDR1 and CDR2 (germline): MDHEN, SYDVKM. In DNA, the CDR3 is TGTGCCAGCAGTTTAGGGGGCCCCTCCCCTGAAGCTTTCTTT. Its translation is CASSLGGPSPEAFF.

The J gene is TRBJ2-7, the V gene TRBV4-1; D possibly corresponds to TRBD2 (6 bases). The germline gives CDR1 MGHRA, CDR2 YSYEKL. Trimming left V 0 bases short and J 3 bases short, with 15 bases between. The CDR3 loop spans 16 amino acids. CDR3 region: CASSQEGWEVGYEQYF. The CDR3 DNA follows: TGCGCCAGCAGCCAAGAGGGCTGGGAGGTTGGCTACGAGCAGTACTTC.

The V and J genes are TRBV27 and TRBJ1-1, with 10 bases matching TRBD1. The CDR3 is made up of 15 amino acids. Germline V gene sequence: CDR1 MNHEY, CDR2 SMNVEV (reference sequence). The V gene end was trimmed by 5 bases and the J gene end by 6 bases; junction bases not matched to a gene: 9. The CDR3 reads CASSPSTGGLPEAFF. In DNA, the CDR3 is TGTGCCAGCAGTCCCTCGACAGGGGGCCTTCCTGAAGCTTTCTTT.

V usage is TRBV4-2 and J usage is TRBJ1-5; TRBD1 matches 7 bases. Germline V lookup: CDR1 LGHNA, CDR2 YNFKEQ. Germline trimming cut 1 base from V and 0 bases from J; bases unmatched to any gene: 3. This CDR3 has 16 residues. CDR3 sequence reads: CASSQGDSDSNQPQHF. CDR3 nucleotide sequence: TGTGCCAGCAGCCAAGGGGACAGTGATAGCAATCAGCCCCAGCATTTT.

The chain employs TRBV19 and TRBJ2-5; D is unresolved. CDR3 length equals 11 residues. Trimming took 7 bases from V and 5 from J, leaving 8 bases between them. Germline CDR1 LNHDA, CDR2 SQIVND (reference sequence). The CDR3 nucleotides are TGTGCCAGTATTTGCGCGGAGACCCAGTACTTC. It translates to CASICAETQYF.

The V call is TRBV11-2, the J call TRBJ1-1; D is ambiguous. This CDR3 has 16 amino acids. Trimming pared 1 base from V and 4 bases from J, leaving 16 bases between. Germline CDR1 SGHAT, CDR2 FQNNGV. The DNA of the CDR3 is TGTGCCAGCAGCTTAGTCCCCAACGAATGGGGCACTGAAGCTTTCTTT. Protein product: CASSLVPNEWGTEAFF.

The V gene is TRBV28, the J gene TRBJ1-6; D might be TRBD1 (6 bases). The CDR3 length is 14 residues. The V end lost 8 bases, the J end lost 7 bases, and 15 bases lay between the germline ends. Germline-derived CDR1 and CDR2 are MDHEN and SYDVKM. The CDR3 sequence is CASASTGHNSPLHF. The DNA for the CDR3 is TGTGCCAGCGCATCGACGGGACACAATTCACCCCTCCACTTT.

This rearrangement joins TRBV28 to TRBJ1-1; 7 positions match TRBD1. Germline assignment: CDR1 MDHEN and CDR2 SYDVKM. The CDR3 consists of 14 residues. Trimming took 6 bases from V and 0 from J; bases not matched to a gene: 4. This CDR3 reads CASRPGTVNTEAFF. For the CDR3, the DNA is TGTGCCAGCAGACCCGGGACAGTGAACACTGAAGCTTTCTTT.

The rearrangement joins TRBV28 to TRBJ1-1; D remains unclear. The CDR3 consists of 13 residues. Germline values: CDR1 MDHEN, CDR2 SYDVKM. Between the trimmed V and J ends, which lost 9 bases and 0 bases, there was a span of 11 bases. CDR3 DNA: TGTGCCAGTCGCCTCCCAATGAACACTGAAGCTTTCTTT. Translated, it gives CASRLPMNTEAFF.

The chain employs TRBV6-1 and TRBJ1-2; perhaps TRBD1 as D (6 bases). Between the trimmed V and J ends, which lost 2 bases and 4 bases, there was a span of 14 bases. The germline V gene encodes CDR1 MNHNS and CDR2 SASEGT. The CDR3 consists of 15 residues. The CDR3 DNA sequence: TGTGCCAGCAGTGAATGGAGCCCGGACAGCTATGGCTACACCTTC. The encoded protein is CASSEWSPDSYGYTF.

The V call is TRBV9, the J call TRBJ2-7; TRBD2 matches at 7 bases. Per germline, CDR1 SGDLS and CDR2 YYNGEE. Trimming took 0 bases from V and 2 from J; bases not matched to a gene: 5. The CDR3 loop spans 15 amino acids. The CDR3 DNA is TGTGCCAGCAGCGTAGGGGCGGGAGCAACCTACGAGCAGTACTTC. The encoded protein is CASSVGAGATYEQYF.

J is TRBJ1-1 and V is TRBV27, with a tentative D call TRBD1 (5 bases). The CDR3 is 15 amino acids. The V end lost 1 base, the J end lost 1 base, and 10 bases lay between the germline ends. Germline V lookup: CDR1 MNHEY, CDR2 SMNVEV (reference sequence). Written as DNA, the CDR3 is TGTGCCAGCAGTTTATTAGGGGCCTCGAACACTGAAGCTTTCTTT. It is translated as CASSLLGASNTEAFF.

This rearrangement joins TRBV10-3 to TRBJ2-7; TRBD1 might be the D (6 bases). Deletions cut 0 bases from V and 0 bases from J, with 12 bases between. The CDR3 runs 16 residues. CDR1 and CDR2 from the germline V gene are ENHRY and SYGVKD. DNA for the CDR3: TGTGCCATCAGTGAGTCTTCCCAGGGGCCCTCCTACGAGCAGTACTTC. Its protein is CAISESSQGPSYEQYF.

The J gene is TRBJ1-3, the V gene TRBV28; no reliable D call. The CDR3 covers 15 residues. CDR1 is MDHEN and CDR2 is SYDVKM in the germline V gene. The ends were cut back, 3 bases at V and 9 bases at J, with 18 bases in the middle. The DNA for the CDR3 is TGTGCCAGCAGTTTCAGTGGCACCGGAAAGCTCACCATATATTTT. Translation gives CASSFSGTGKLTIYF.

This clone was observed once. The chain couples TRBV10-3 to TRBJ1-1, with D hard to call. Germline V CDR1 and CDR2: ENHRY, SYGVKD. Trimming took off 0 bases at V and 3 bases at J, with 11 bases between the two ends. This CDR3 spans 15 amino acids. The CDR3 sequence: CAISESGDWDTEAFF. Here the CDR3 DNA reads TGTGCCATCAGTGAGTCCGGGGATTGGGACACTGAAGCTTTCTTT.

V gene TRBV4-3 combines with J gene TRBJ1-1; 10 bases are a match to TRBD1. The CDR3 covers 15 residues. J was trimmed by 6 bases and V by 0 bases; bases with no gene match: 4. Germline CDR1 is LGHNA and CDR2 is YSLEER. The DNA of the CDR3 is TGCGCCAGCAGCCAAGACGGACAGGGGGACTCTGAAGCTTTCTTT. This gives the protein CASSQDGQGDSEAFF.

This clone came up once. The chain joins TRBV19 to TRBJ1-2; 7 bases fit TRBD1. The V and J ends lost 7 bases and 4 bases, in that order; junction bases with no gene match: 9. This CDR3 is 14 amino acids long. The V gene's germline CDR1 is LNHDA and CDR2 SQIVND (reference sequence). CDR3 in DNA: TGTGCCAGTAACCCGACAGGGATCGGCTATGGCTACACCTTC. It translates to CASNPTGIGYGYTF. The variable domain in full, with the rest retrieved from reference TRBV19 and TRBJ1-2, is DGGITQSPKYLFRKEGQNVTLSCEQNLNHDAMYWYRQDPGQGLRLIYYSQIVNDFQKGDIAEGYSVSREKKESFPLTVTSAQKNPTAFYLCASNPTGIGYGYTFGSGTRLTVV.

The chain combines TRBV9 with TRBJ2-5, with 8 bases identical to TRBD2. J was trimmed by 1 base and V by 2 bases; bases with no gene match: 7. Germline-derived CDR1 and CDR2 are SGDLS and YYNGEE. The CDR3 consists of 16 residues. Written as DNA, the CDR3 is TGTGCCAGCAGCGTCCCGGGACTAGGCCTCCAAGAGACCCAGTACTTC. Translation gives CASSVPGLGLQETQYF.